This T cell receptor (beta chain) was retrieved from a study of OX40 agonist ivuxolimab in advanced cancers. About the research overall: Of the participants, around 39% had some prior anti-PD-1, anti-PD-L1 or anti-CTLA-4 therapy, which was allowed. Study findings and constraints: With doses of 0.1 to 3.0 mg/kg, CD4+ and CD8+ blood T cells had undergone clonal expansion by week 6. Expanded clones were, on average, more numerous in CD8+ T cells than in CD4+. Certain nonresponders likewise exhibited a low normalized T-cell clonal expansion.

The table lists this clone with a few counts. Antigen unknown. Repertoires were generated with immunoSEQ multiplex PCR, while TCRdb's copy carries only in-frame clones and drops some. The repertoire has tens of thousands of clones, approximately 80% of them found once; the top ten carry about 20%. The clonotype comes from an adult with an advanced solid tumor such as melanoma, head and neck, liver or kidney cancer. This specimen was CD4+ or CD8+ T cells sorted from blood, taken in a trial of the OX40 agonist ivuxolimab.

The CDR3 sequence: CASSEAVGQGSNQPQHF. CDR3 bases: TGTGCCAGCAGTGAAGCCGTGGGACAGGGCAGCAATCAGCCCCAGCATTTT. The chain couples TRBV2 to TRBJ1-5; 9 positions match TRBD1. The length of the CDR3 is 17 residues. V shed 0 bases, J shed 1 base, and the junction held 4 bases outside the gene matches. Germline CDR1 reads SNHLY; CDR2 reads FYNNEI.